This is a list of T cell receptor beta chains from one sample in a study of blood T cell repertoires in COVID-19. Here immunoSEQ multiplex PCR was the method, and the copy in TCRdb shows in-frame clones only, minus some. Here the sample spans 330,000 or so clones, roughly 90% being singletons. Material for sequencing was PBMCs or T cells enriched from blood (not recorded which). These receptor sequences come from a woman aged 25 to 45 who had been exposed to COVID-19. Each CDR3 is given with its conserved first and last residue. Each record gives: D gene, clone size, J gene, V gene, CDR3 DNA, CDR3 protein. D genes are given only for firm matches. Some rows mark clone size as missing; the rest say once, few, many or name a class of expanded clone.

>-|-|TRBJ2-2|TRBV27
TGTGCCAGCAGTTTATCTCTAACCGGGGAGCTGTTTTTT
CASSLSLTGELFF
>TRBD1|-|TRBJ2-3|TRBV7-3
TGTGCCAGCAGCCAGGGACAGGGAACAGATACGCAGTATTTT
CASSQGQGTDTQYF
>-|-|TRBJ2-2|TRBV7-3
TGTGCCAGCAGCTCGTCCCCCCTTAACACCGGGGAGCTGTTTTTT
CASSSSPLNTGELFF
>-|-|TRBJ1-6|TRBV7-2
TGTGCCAGCAGCTTATTGGGGCGGACACCCCTCCACTTT
CASSLLGRTPLHF
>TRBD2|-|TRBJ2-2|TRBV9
TGTGCCAGCAGCAAACGGACTAGCGGGAGGACAACGAACACCGGGGAGCTGTTTTTT
CASSKRTSGRTTNTGELFF
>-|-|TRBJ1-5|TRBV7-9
TGTGCCAGCAGCGCCAGCCCGGGATCGGGGGATAGCAATCAGCCCCAGCATTTT
CASSASPGSGDSNQPQHF
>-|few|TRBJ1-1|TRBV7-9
TGTGCCAGCAGCCTTTTTCGACAGGATGGCGCTGAAGCTTTCTTT
CASSLFRQDGAEAFF
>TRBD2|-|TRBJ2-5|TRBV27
TGTGCCAGCAGTTTTATTGCGGGAGAAGAGACCCAGTACTTC
CASSFIAGEETQYF
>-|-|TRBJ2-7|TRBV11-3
TGTGCCAGCAGCTTAGAGGGTAGTCTCTCGGGCGAGCAGTACTTC
CASSLEGSLSGEQYF
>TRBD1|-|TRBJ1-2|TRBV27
TGTGCCGCAGGGACAGGGTGGTGGGGCTACACCTTC
CAAGTGWWGYTF
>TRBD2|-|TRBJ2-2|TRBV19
TGTGCCAGTATGGGGCAAGCGGGAGCCGCCGGGGAGCTGTTTTTT
CASMGQAGAAGELFF
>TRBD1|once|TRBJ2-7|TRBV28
TGTGCCAGCAGTCAACCGGGACAGGGGGACTACGAGCAGTACTTC
CASSQPGQGDYEQYF
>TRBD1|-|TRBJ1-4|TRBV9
TGTGCCAGCAGCGTCCAGGGACAGCCAAATGAAAAACTGTTTTTT
CASSVQGQPNEKLFF
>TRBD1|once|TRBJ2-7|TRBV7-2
TGTGCCAGCAGCTCAACAGCGGTAAGACAGGGCACCTCCGTCGAGCAGTACTTC
CASSSTAVRQGTSVEQYF
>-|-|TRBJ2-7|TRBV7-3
TGTGCCAGCAGCTTAAATGGGGGCCTTTCCTACGAGCAGTACTTC
CASSLNGGLSYEQYF
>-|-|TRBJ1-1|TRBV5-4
TGTGCCAGCAGCTCGAATCCCAGGAACACTGAAGCTTTCTTT
CASSSNPRNTEAFF
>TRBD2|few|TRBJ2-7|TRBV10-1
TGCGCCAGCAGTGATAGCGGGATGTTGGGCGAGCAGTACTTC
CASSDSGMLGEQYF
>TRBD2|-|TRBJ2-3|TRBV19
TGTGCCAGTAGTATTATCGCCCTAGCGGGAGGCACAGATACGCAGTATTTT
CASSIIALAGGTDTQYF
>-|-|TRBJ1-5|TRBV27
TGTGCCAGCAGCCCCGTTTCGGAGTCGGATAGCAATCAGCCCCAGCATTTT
CASSPVSESDSNQPQHF
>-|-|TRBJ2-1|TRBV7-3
TGTGCCAGCAGCCTGGGTCTGGCGGGTGAGCAGTTCTTC
CASSLGLAGEQFF
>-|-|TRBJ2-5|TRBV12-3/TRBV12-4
TGTGCCAGCAGTTTACTGCGGCAGACCCAGTACTTC
CASSLLRQTQYF
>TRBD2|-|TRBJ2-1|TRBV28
TGTGCCAGCAGTTTCTTGGCGGGAGGAAAGAATGAGCAGTTCTTC
CASSFLAGGKNEQFF
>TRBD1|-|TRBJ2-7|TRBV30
TGTGCCTGGACGACAGGGATCTCCTACGAGCAGTACTTC
CAWTTGISYEQYF